This TCR beta chain was found in a study of metastatic and nonmetastatic thyroid tumors. In the source study's methods: What underpinned the distant-metastasis classifier for papillary thyroid cancer was the set of CDR3 differences across clinicopathological groups. MiXCR reprocessed the PCR reads for TCRdb. TCRdb's processing, not the authors' own work, is the source of the V and J calls. Of approximately 16,000 clones in the sample, about 32% are singletons; the top ten hold around 13%. No patient received treatment before thyroid surgery. Study-wide findings and caveats: Benign nodules were reported to have significantly lower TCR beta diversity than malignant thyroid tumors, in blood and tumor.

This clone occurred many times. Its antigen is not known. Other DNA sequences from this sample encode an identical CDR3 as well. With 5 bases removed from V and 6 bases from J, the gap between germline ends came to 17 bases. The length of the CDR3 is 15 residues. From germline, CDR1 is LNHNV and CDR2 YYDKDF (reference sequence). Sequencing was done on a sample of tumor tissue. The chain joins TRBV15 to TRBJ2-1; no clear D. The source of this sequence is a male donor with papillary thyroid cancer or a benign thyroid nodule (not recorded which). Some clones in this sample may be carry-over from other donors' samples. CDR3 DNA sequence: TGTGCCACCAGCCTCACCAGTGCCGGCAGCAATGAGCAGTTCTTC. It specifies CATSLTSAGSNEQFF.